The 27 T cell receptor beta chains below were found in one sample sequenced in a study of T cell repertoires in cytomegalovirus infection. TCRdb passed the reads through MiXCR, listing each CDR3 protein once. The table includes more than 300,000 distinct CDR3 sequences, about 35% detected once. Antigens for these TCRs are unknown. Sequencing was performed on cultured PBMCs, taken from culture after CMV antigen stimulation. Every receptor here comes from a human donor in good health (CMV status not recorded). Some clones in this sample may be carry-over from other donors' samples.

This clonotype has a count of ten or more. The gene calls are TRBV7-2 and TRBJ2-4; D gene uncertain. Germline CDR1 SGHTA, CDR2 FQGNSA. Trimming pared 5 bases from V and 3 bases from J, leaving 11 bases between. The CDR3 spans 14 residues. The CDR3 spells CASSTAPDKNIQYF. The CDR3 nucleotides are TGTGCCAGCAGCACCGCCCCAGACAAAAACATTCAGTACTTC.

The V and J genes are TRBV19 and TRBJ2-1; no reliable D call. CDR1 is LNHDA and CDR2 is SQIVND in the germline V gene (reference sequence). The V end was cut by 5 bases, the J end by 4 bases, with 15 bases between. The CDR3 extends over 15 amino acids. CDR3 sequence reads: CASSLTWTIYNEQFF. The CDR3, as DNA: TGTGCCAGTAGTCTCACATGGACCATATACAATGAGCAGTTCTTC.

This clonotype was seen repeatedly, ten times or more. The J gene is TRBJ1-2, the V gene TRBV7-2, with D perhaps TRBD1 (5 bases). Germline-derived CDR1 and CDR2 are SGHTA and FQGNSA. Trimming removed 5 bases at V and 0 bases at J, with 13 bases between. This CDR3 region has 15 residues. CDR3 sequence (DNA): TGTGCCAGCAGCGCGTCAGTGGGGGCTAACTATGGCTACACCTTC. This encodes CASSASVGANYGYTF.

The rearrangement joins TRBV19 to TRBJ1-1; D may be TRBD1 (5 bases). V lost 7 bases and J 6 bases, leaving 18 bases between the germline ends. The CDR3 has 14 amino acids. Germline assignment: CDR1 LNHDA and CDR2 SQIVND (reference sequence). The CDR3 DNA sequence: TGTGCCAGTATCGACTGGGCCAGGGCCCCTGAAGCTTTCTTT. Its protein is CASIDWARAPEAFF.

This clonotype was recorded a few times. DNA of the CDR3: TGTGCCAGCAGCTTAACCGGGACTATTAGGTTTAAGCAGTTCTTC. Its translation is CASSLTGTIRFKQFF. This rearrangement joins TRBV7-8 to TRBJ2-1; TRBD2 agrees at 7 bases. CDR3 length: 15 residues. V dropped 2 bases and J dropped 11; count of bases not matched to a gene: 12. Germline values: CDR1 SGHVS, CDR2 FQNEAQ.

This clonotype was counted only a few times. J is TRBJ1-2 and V is TRBV6-2 or TRBV6-3, with a tentative D call TRBD1 (6 bases). The ends were cut back, 5 bases at V and 4 bases at J, with 20 bases in the middle. The CDR3 length is 16 residues. Germline-derived CDR1 and CDR2 are MNHEY and SVGEGT. The CDR3 coding sequence is TGTGCCAGCAGTCAACTACGGACAGCAGGCAGCTATGGCTACACCTTC. It encodes CASSQLRTAGSYGYTF.

This chain uses TRBV29-1 with TRBJ2-5; D unclear. The CDR3 is 12 residues long. Germline loops: CDR1 SQVTM, CDR2 ANQGSEA. V lost 4 bases to trimming and J lost 3 bases, with 9 bases between them. Here the CDR3 DNA reads TGCAGCGTTGGCCAAACTGAAGAGACCCAGTACTTC. Its translation is CSVGQTEETQYF.

V usage is TRBV2 and J usage is TRBJ1-2; TRBD1 is a possible D gene (5 bases). Trimming pared 5 bases from V and 4 bases from J, leaving 11 bases between. The CDR3 runs to 13 residues. The germline CDR1 and CDR2 sequences are SNHLY and FYNNEI. CDR3 amino acids: CASSPTGSYGYTF. The CDR3 coding sequence is TGTGCCAGCAGTCCTACAGGCTCCTATGGCTACACCTTC.

CDR3 sequence: CASSPRTNPAVKTQYF. CDR3 in DNA: TGTGCCAGCAGTCCAAGGACGAACCCCGCAGTGAAGACCCAGTACTTC. The rearrangement links TRBV7-9 to TRBJ2-5; D is unclear. The CDR3 covers 16 residues. V lost 6 bases and J 6 bases, leaving 23 bases between the germline ends. Germline loops: CDR1 SEHNR, CDR2 FQNEAQ (reference sequence).

The chain has TRBV24-1 and TRBJ2-3; TRBD1 matches 9 bases. V was clipped by 5 bases and J by 0 bases; unmatched bases: 2. The CDR3 is 15 amino acids. CDR1 is KGHDR and CDR2 is SFDVKD in the germline V gene. CDR3 DNA sequence: TGTGCCACCAGTGGGACAGGGGCAAGCACAGATACGCAGTATTTT. Translating gives CATSGTGASTDTQYF.

This clonotype was counted a few times. The V and J genes are TRBV7-2 and TRBJ2-2; D not resolved. The CDR3 runs 16 residues. Trimming removed 3 bases at V and 2 bases at J, with 13 bases between. Germline V gives CDR1 SGHTA, CDR2 FQGNSA. CDR3: CASSLGWSSNTGELFF. The CDR3 coding sequence is TGTGCCAGCAGCTTGGGGTGGAGTTCCAACACCGGGGAGCTGTTTTTT.

This clonotype was observed a handful of times. The chain has TRBV12-3 or TRBV12-4 and TRBJ2-7; D is perhaps TRBD2 (7 bases). CDR3 length: 15 residues. Trimming took off 4 bases at V and 4 bases at J, with 17 bases between the two ends. CDR3 coding DNA: TGTGCCAGCAGTTCCCCACCGGGGGGCAGGTACGAGCAGTACTTC. Residues: CASSSPPGGRYEQYF.

This clonotype was detected only a few times. The rearrangement joins TRBV19 to TRBJ2-1, with 9 bases aligning to TRBD1. The CDR3 contains 13 residues. CDR1 LNHDA and CDR2 SQIVND come from the germline V gene (reference sequence). J lost 8 bases, V lost 7 bases, and 6 bases had no gene match. CDR3 DNA sequence: TGTGCCAGTACCATGGACAGGGGCGATGAGCAGTTCTTC. Amino acids: CASTMDRGDEQFF. Full variable domain (rest looked up from reference TRBV19 and TRBJ2-1): DGGITQSPKYLFRKEGQNVTLSCEQNLNHDAMYWYRQDPGQGLRLIYYSQIVNDFQKGDIAEGYSVSREKKESFPLTVTSAQKNPTAFYLCASTMDRGDEQFFGPGTRLTVL.

The rearrangement links TRBV14 to TRBJ2-1; possibly TRBD2 for D (6 bases). Germline assignment: CDR1 SGHDN and CDR2 FVKESK. The CDR3 sequence is 15 residues long. V was clipped by 0 bases and J by 3 bases, with 9 bases between them. The CDR3 loop reads CASSQDTAGYNEQFF. CDR3 in DNA: TGTGCCAGCAGCCAAGATACAGCGGGCTACAATGAGCAGTTCTTC.

This clonotype was detected a few times. The V call is TRBV7-2, the J call TRBJ1-1, with unresolved D. CDR3 length: 15 amino acids. V lost 0 bases and J lost 0, with 8 bases in between. Germline V CDR1 and CDR2: SGHTA, FQGNSA. CDR3 amino acids: CASSLAAQLNTEAFF. In DNA form, the CDR3 reads TGTGCCAGCAGCTTAGCGGCCCAGCTGAACACTGAAGCTTTCTTT.

This chain links TRBV28 with TRBJ2-1; a possible D gene is TRBD1 (6 bases). Germline V gene lookup returns CDR1 MDHEN and CDR2 SYDVKM. Between the trimmed V and J ends, which lost 6 bases and 11 bases, there was a span of 20 bases. CDR3 length equals 14 residues. This chain's CDR3 is CASSLGTKTMKQFF. CDR3 bases: TGTGCCAGCAGCCTCGGGACAAAGACAATGAAGCAGTTCTTC.

This clonotype has a handful of counts. This chain links TRBV19 with TRBJ2-1; no reliable D call. The CDR3 has 15 residues. Germline values: CDR1 LNHDA, CDR2 SQIVND (reference sequence). Deletions cut 7 bases from V and 9 bases from J, with 22 bases between. In DNA form, the CDR3 reads TGTGCCAGTACCCACCGGGCCCTTGGTCAAGGTGAGCAGTTCTTC. This translates into CASTHRALGQGEQFF.

V gene TRBV7-3 combines with J gene TRBJ2-1; the D gene is possibly TRBD2 (5 bases). V dropped 6 bases and J dropped 9 bases, with 12 bases sitting between them. The CDR3 is 12 residues long. Germline V gene sequence: CDR1 SGHTA, CDR2 FQGTGA. The CDR3 DNA reads TGTGCCAGCAGAGCGTCTGGAGGTGAGCAGTTCTTC. It translates to CASRASGGEQFF.

The chain has TRBV5-1 and TRBJ2-1, with 9 positions matching TRBD2. Germline trimming cut 4 bases from V and 4 bases from J; bases unmatched to any gene: 9. Germline values: CDR1 SGHRS, CDR2 YFSETQ. The CDR3 is 16 amino acids. The CDR3 reads CASSPEGSGRYNEQFF. CDR3 coding DNA: TGCGCCAGCAGCCCTGAAGGTAGCGGGAGATACAATGAGCAGTTCTTC.

This clonotype came up a few times. This chain connects TRBV20-1 to TRBJ2-1; TRBD2 matches 8 bases. The CDR3 totals 13 residues. J lost 7 bases, V lost 2 bases, and 4 bases had no gene match. Germline V gene data show CDR1 as DFQATT and CDR2 as SNEGSKA (reference sequence). This CDR3 is CSARRGLVNEQFF. DNA for the CDR3: TGCAGTGCTAGAAGGGGACTAGTAAATGAGCAGTTCTTC.

The genes are TRBV12-5 and TRBJ2-5; D is perhaps TRBD1 or TRBD2 (5 bases each). The CDR3 extends over 14 amino acids. The germline V and J ends were trimmed by 1 base and 7 bases, with 13 bases remaining between them. Germline CDR1 is LGHNT and CDR2 is FRNRAP. CDR3 region: CASGLDDPRGTQYF. The CDR3, as DNA: TGTGCTAGTGGTTTGGACGACCCGAGGGGGACCCAGTACTTC.

CDR3 coding DNA: TGTGCCAGCAGCTTAGAAGGGATGTATGGCTACACCTTC. Its protein is CASSLEGMYGYTF. This sequence joins TRBV7-9 and TRBJ1-2, with D hard to call. V lost 1 base and J 5 bases, leaving 8 bases between the germline ends. The CDR3 is made up of 13 amino acids. CDR1 is SEHNR and CDR2 is FQNEAQ in the germline V gene (reference sequence).

In this sample, this clonotype turned up a few times. The chain couples TRBV7-2 to TRBJ1-6; perhaps TRBD1 as D (6 bases). The germline V and J ends were trimmed by 0 bases and 12 bases, with 18 bases remaining between them. The germline V gene has CDR1 SGHTA and CDR2 FQGNSA. CDR3 length: 16 amino acids. The CDR3 protein is CASSLAGTTTGIPLHF. Here the CDR3 DNA reads TGTGCCAGCAGCTTAGCCGGGACAACCACCGGGATACCCCTCCACTTT.

In this sample, this clonotype turned up a few times. The chain links TRBV6-5 to TRBJ2-7; no firm D call. The V end was cut by 6 bases, the J end by 0 bases, with 12 bases between. Germline lookup yields CDR1 MNHEY and CDR2 SVGAGI. The length of the CDR3 is 14 residues. The CDR3 sequence: CASSQTGSSYEQYF. The CDR3 DNA reads as TGTGCCAGCAGCCAGACGGGCAGCTCCTACGAGCAGTACTTC.

The CDR3 is CASSQGGRGSSTDTQYF. CDR3 coding DNA: TGTGCCAGCAGCCAAGGGGGCCGGGGAAGTAGCACAGATACGCAGTATTTT. The chain uses TRBV4-2 and TRBJ2-3; D assignment may be TRBD1 or TRBD2 (5 bases each). The CDR3 has 17 amino acids. The V end was cut by 1 base, the J end by 0 bases, with 14 bases between. CDR1 is LGHNA and CDR2 is YNFKEQ in the germline V gene.

This clonotype was recorded a few times. The chain carries TRBV7-9 and TRBJ1-2; D remains unclear. The CDR3 contains 13 residues. V lost 7 bases and J lost 1, with 10 bases in between. Per germline, CDR1 SEHNR and CDR2 FQNEAQ (reference sequence). The CDR3 DNA reads as TGTGCCAGCAACTACGACAATAACTATGGCTACACCTTC. Protein sequence: CASNYDNNYGYTF.

DNA for the CDR3: TGTGCCTGGAGCGTCCCCGGGCAACTAAACACTGAAGCTTTCTTT. This sequence encodes CAWSVPGQLNTEAFF. V and J are TRBV30 and TRBJ1-1; no clear D gene. This CDR3 spans 15 amino acids. CDR1 GTSNPN and CDR2 SVGIG come from the germline V gene (reference sequence). Deletions cut 3 bases from V and 2 bases from J, with 16 bases between. Full variable domain (missing parts from reference TRBV30 and TRBJ1-1): SQTIHQWPATLVQPVGSPLSLECTVEGTSNPNLYWYRQAAGRGLQLLFYSVGIGQISSEVPQNLSASRPQDRQFILSSKKLLLSDSGFYLCAWSVPGQLNTEAFFGQGTRLTVV.